The clone carrying this T cell receptor (beta chain) occurred many times. The data are from a study of metastatic and nonmetastatic thyroid tumors. CDR1 is SGHRS, CDR2 YFSETQ, per germline. V lost 4 bases, J lost 6 bases, and 20 bases lay in between. This CDR3 has 15 amino acids. TCRdb re-called clones via MiXCR from the PCR reads. There are just over 30,000 clones in the sample; around 20% occur only once, and 22% lies in the top ten. Thyroid surgery had not been preceded by any treatment in any patient. Sequencing was done on a sample of blood. V gene TRBV5-1 combines with J gene TRBJ2-7; D might be TRBD2 (6 bases). The receptor's source is a female donor with papillary thyroid cancer or a benign thyroid nodule (not recorded which). Some clones in this sample may be carry-over from other donors' samples. CDR3 coding DNA: TGCGCCAGCAGCCCCCGACGGGACTTTTGGATCGAGCAGTACTTC. Translating gives CASSPRRDFWIEQYF.